This TCR beta chain was recorded in a study of blood T cell repertoires in COVID-19 (dated by TCRdb to the early 2020s). For the study in its entirety: Samples covering the acute and convalescent phases of COVID-19 were provided by collaborators in the United States, Italy and Spain. Where available, HLA class I and class II types were obtained from metadata supplied by the sample provider rather than from assay-based typing. Samples came from the ongoing ImmuneRACE study (first 160 participants) plus 1,254 subjects from 6 global collaborators. A de-identified subject ID, COVID-19 status, age in years and sex were almost always included in the sample metadata. The material from the prospective study consisted of cDNA or gDNA derived from T cells, B-cell-depleted T cells, or PBMCs. The dataset comprised deeply sampled blood TCRbeta repertoires from subjects exposed to, actively infected with, or recovered from COVID-19. The repertoires were made available in a free public database intended to serve as a resource for research on the immune response to SARS-CoV-2.

The immunoSEQ Assay, a bias-controlled multiplex PCR, was used to amplify TCRbeta CDR3 regions from genomic DNA. Concerning the study's data processing: The number of nucleated cells in each sample was estimated by amplification of reference gene primers within the assay. Sequence reads were collapsed and filtered to measure the absolute abundance of every unique TCRbeta CDR3 rearrangement. For each sample, productive Simpson clonality was calculated by taking the square root of Simpson's diversity index across productive rearrangements. Sourced from immuneACCESS, this table was stored by TCRdb with only in-frame sequences that have V and J called. A share of the clones is absent; for the studies checked, an unresolved V gene accounts for under half, and the remainder has no known explanation. That table gives V, J and clone size, and the DNA gave D and trimming. The sample records about 350,000 clones, around 90% of which are singletons. Of the sample, roughly 3% falls within the top ten clones.

The full study reports these points: The amount of clinical and demographic metadata varied by source and participant and was provided uncurated.

CDR1 and CDR2 are read off the germline V gene (reference sequence) as SGHKS and YYEKEE. V is trimmed back by 2 bases and J by 7 bases, and the junction contains 8 bases that no gene match accounts for. The CDR3 numbers 15 residues from cysteine through phenylalanine. The entry retains the CDR3 DNA only, 45 bases that are in frame from base 1. A second Seattle source provided samples from volunteer blood donors who had recovered from COVID-19. Collaborating institutions collected whole blood in K2EDTA tubes following their own protocols. For TCRbeta analysis, collaborator samples were shipped as frozen whole blood, as isolated PBMCs, or as DNA extracted from either sample type. Note on this clone: The specificity of this receptor is unknown. No clone much larger than this one lies a single base away; base qualities are absent.

Sequences were obtained from peripheral blood. The TCR comes from a woman younger than 35 who had recovered from COVID-19. Here the chain combines TRBV5-5 and TRBJ1-4, and TRBD1 aligns with 7 junction nucleotides. The CDR3 reads CASSLITGDGEKLFF. The sequenced DNA: TGTGCCAGCAGCTTAATCACAGGGGACGGTGAAAAACTGTTTTTT.